Sequencing of this T cell receptor beta chain was carried out in a study of T cell clonotyping in hematopoietic cell transplantation. The assay was immunoSEQ multiplex PCR, and TCRdb's table has in-frame clones only and misses some. The table has approximately 4,600 clones, 65% to 80% seen once. The CDR3 consists of 16 residues. The V gene's germline CDR1 is MRHNA and CDR2 SNTAGT. V dropped 5 bases and J dropped 4; count of bases not matched to a gene: 12. Study-wide points: CD4 and CD8 repertoire contributions could not be separated without sorting. After transplant, recipient diversity fell while pathologically expanded clonotypes grew through day 180. At the given depth, recipient repertoires were over 97% de novo clonotypes.

Recipient blood drawn about 28 days pretransplant and days 30, 100, 180 after. This clone has a handful of counts. Antigen unknown. The clonotype comes from a female patient aged 50-65 years who had an allogeneic stem cell transplant from an unrelated donor, so the T cells may come from the graft donor. Some clones in this sample may be carry-over from other donors' samples. The J gene is TRBJ2-7, the V gene TRBV6-4; TRBD2 matches at 9 bases. The sequenced sample was peripheral blood mononuclear cells, obtained 100 days after allogeneic stem cell transplant. The CDR3 bases are TGTGCCAGCAGTCCCTCGGGGCTAGCGGGGCTATACGAGCAGTACTTC. It specifies CASSPSGLAGLYEQYF.